Below, 5 T cell receptor beta chains from the same sample are listed, as sequenced in a study of CD8 T cells in Susac syndrome. RNA totalling about 0.45 to 1 ug underwent reverse transcription with random hexamers. MiXCR, run by TCRdb on the immunoSEQ multiplex PCR reads, gives a single entry per CDR3 protein. The sample contains 170,000 or so distinct CDR3 sequences, roughly 95% of which appear only once. Sequenced input: CD4+ T cells from PBMCs. The receptors originated from a human donor with Susac syndrome.

J is TRBJ2-7 and V is TRBV21-1; TRBD1 was called by the table and not checked on the DNA. TRBV21-1 is designated a pseudogene. The CDR3 has 17 amino acids. CDR3 sequence: CASSKAPGAGSSYEQYF. Here the CDR3 DNA reads TGTGCCAGCAGCAAAGCCCCCGGTGCGGGTAGCTCCTACGAGCAGTACTTC.

V usage is TRBV3-1 and J usage is TRBJ2-6, with D maybe TRBD1 (6 bases). Trimming removed 2 bases from V and 0 bases from J, with 23 bases in between. The CDR3 runs 21 residues. The germline gives CDR1 LGHDT, CDR2 YNNKEL (reference sequence). The CDR3 DNA follows: TGTGCCAGCAGCCAATTACCTTCCACGGGACATAGATCCTCTGGGGCCAACGTCCTGACTTTC. It is translated as CASSQLPSTGHRSSGANVLTF. The variable domain in full, with the rest retrieved from reference TRBV3-1 and TRBJ2-6, is DTAVSQTPKYLVTQMGNDKSIKCEQNLGHDTMYWYKQDSKKFLKIMFSYNNKELIINETVPNRFSPKSPDKAHLNLHINSLELGDSAVYFCASSQLPSTGHRSSGANVLTFGAGSRLTVL.

CDR3 sequence (DNA): TGTGCCAGCAGTTCTACTAGCGGGAGCCACAATGAGCAGTTCTTC. Protein: CASSSTSGSHNEQFF. The genes are TRBV12-3 or TRBV12-4 and TRBJ2-1, with 11 bases fitting TRBD2. With V trimmed by 4 bases and J by 5 bases, 4 bases remained unmatched. CDR3 length: 15 residues.

This chain links TRBV29-1 with TRBJ2-1; a possible D gene is TRBD2 (5 bases). V was shortened by 5 bases and J by 8 bases, with 10 bases between the two germline ends. Germline V gene data show CDR1 as SQVTM and CDR2 as ANQGSEA. The CDR3 runs to 11 residues. The CDR3 DNA sequence: TGCAGCGTTCCGGGAAGCGATGAGCAGTTCTTC. Translating it yields CSVPGSDEQFF.

The V call is TRBV9, the J call TRBJ2-5; D gene uncertain. The V end was cut by 0 bases, the J end by 7 bases, with 10 bases between. CDR1 and CDR2 from the germline V gene are SGDLS and YYNGEE. CDR3 length equals 13 residues. The CDR3 protein is CASSVEWSGTQYF. The CDR3 DNA reads as TGTGCCAGCAGCGTAGAGTGGTCGGGGACCCAGTACTTC.